Listed here are 21 T cell receptor beta chains from one sample, sequenced in a study of T cells in Graves' hyperthyroidism and ophthalmopathy. What was amplified from RNA transcripts were TCR beta CDR3 regions. Carried out on the TCR CDR3, a first-round RT-PCR used the HTBI primer set. TCRdb ran MiXCR on the multiplex PCR reads and lists one entry per CDR3 protein. This table holds fewer than 650,000 distinct CDR3 sequences, more than 13% found once. Sequencing was done on a sample of blood. These receptor sequences come from a woman aged 18-29 years with Graves' ophthalmopathy.

This clonotype was detected many times. The chain links TRBV6-5 to TRBJ1-6; tentatively, D is TRBD1 (5 bases). V gave up 0 bases and J gave up 8 bases, with 14 bases separating them. Per the germline V gene, CDR1 is MNHEY and CDR2 is SVGAGI. The CDR3 runs 16 residues. The CDR3 is CASSYSPTVWDSPLHF. The CDR3 DNA reads TGTGCCAGCAGTTACTCGCCGACAGTCTGGGATTCACCCCTCCACTTT.

This clonotype showed up many times. The gene calls are TRBV20-1 and TRBJ2-1, with 8 positions matching TRBD2. V lost 0 bases, J lost 6 bases, and 1 base stayed unmatched. The CDR3 spans 13 residues. CDR1 and CDR2 from the germline V gene are DFQATT and SNEGSKA (reference sequence). The CDR3 spells CSARDGRVNEQFF. In DNA, the CDR3 is TGCAGTGCTAGAGACGGGAGGGTCAATGAGCAGTTCTTC.

The sample holds many counts of this clonotype. J is TRBJ1-4 and V is TRBV6-5; D is unresolved. Trimming removed 0 bases from V and 3 bases from J, with 11 bases in between. CDR1 MNHEY and CDR2 SVGAGI come from the germline V gene. This CDR3 spans 16 amino acids. CDR3 protein: CASSYSITEPNEKLFF. The CDR3 coding sequence is TGTGCCAGCAGTTACTCGATAACAGAGCCTAATGAAAAACTGTTTTTT.

There are many counts of this clonotype. The chain recombines TRBV11-3 with TRBJ2-3, with 9 bases identical to TRBD1. The CDR3 loop spans 15 amino acids. Trimming took 4 bases from V and 6 from J; bases not matched to a gene: 8. CDR1 is SGHNT and CDR2 is YENEEA in the germline V gene. The CDR3 DNA reads TGTGCCAGCAGCTCCCCGGGACAGGGAGGGGATACGCAGTATTTT. Amino acids: CASSSPGQGGDTQYF.

The chain uses TRBV25-1 and TRBJ1-2; D unclear. This CDR3 has 12 amino acids. Germline V CDR1 and CDR2: MGHDK, SYGVNS. V lost 4 bases and J lost 4, with 7 bases in between. Written as DNA, the CDR3 is TGTGCCAGCAGTGCGGAGACCTATGGCTACACCTTC. Residues: CASSAETYGYTF.

This clonotype was seen at least ten times. This sequence joins TRBV24-1 and TRBJ2-3; 7 nucleotides match TRBD1. CDR3 length: 13 residues. Germline V gives CDR1 KGHDR, CDR2 SFDVKD. V dropped 6 bases and J dropped 3; count of bases not matched to a gene: 2. CDR3 in DNA: TGTGCCACCAGTCCCAGGGGGACAGATACGCAGTATTTT. It yields the protein CATSPRGTDTQYF.

This clonotype was counted at least ten times. The chain joins TRBV2 to TRBJ2-1, with unresolved D. CDR3 size: 15 residues. Trimming shortened V by 6 bases and J by 0 bases, and 12 bases separated the two germline ends. Germline V gene lookup returns CDR1 SNHLY and CDR2 FYNNEI. CDR3 DNA: TGTGCCAGCAGCGATGGATCGAGCTCCTACAATGAGCAGTTCTTC. Translating gives CASSDGSSSYNEQFF.

The rearrangement joins TRBV7-9 to TRBJ1-1; TRBD1 agrees at 11 bases. With 5 bases clipped from V and 5 bases from J, the junction kept 4 bases outside the gene matches. The CDR3 consists of 14 residues. Germline values: CDR1 SEHNR, CDR2 FQNEAQ (reference sequence). The CDR3 nucleotides read TGTGCCAGCAGCAGGACAGGGGGCTGGACTGAAGCTTTCTTT. It translates to CASSRTGGWTEAFF.

This clonotype occurred a few times. The V call is TRBV5-1, the J call TRBJ2-5; D tentatively reads TRBD1 or TRBD2 (5 bases each). The length of the CDR3 is 16 residues. Germline CDR1 and CDR2: SGHRS and YFSETQ. V dropped 0 bases and J dropped 4 bases, with 16 bases sitting between them. CDR3 sequence (DNA): TGCGCCAGCAGCTTGGCCGGGGCCCCTGACAGAGAGACCCAGTACTTC. It yields the protein CASSLAGAPDRETQYF.

The chain is built from TRBV27 and TRBJ2-4; the D gene is possibly TRBD1 (5 bases). With 2 bases removed from V and 7 bases from J, the gap between germline ends came to 12 bases. The germline gives CDR1 MNHEY, CDR2 SMNVEV (reference sequence). This CDR3 contains 14 residues. CDR3 sequence reads: CASSLQGMRNIQYF. The CDR3 region has the DNA TGTGCCAGCAGTTTACAGGGTATGCGGAACATTCAGTACTTC.

The chain combines TRBV20-1 with TRBJ2-6; D is ambiguous. Trimming left V 4 bases short and J 1 base short, with 11 bases between. The CDR3 consists of 15 residues. CDR1 and CDR2 from the germline V gene are DFQATT and SNEGSKA (reference sequence). The CDR3 DNA follows: TGCAGTGCTACTCACTTAAGTTCTGGGGCCAACGTCCTGACTTTC. Encoded protein: CSATHLSSGANVLTF.

This clonotype showed up many times. The gene calls are TRBV5-6 and TRBJ2-1, with D possibly matching TRBD2 (6 bases). V was clipped by 2 bases and J by 9 bases, with 15 bases between them. The CDR3 loop spans 14 amino acids. From germline, CDR1 is SGHDT and CDR2 YYEEEE. As DNA, the CDR3 is TGTGCCAGCAGCTTATCGGCCGGAGGGAGTGAGCAGTTCTTC. Translated: CASSLSAGGSEQFF.

The rearrangement links TRBV3-1 to TRBJ1-6, with no clear D. Germline CDR1 and CDR2: LGHDT and YNNKEL (reference sequence). This CDR3 has 12 amino acids. V lost 5 bases to trimming and J lost 7 bases, with 6 bases between them. The CDR3 reads CASSTGNSPLHF. DNA of the CDR3: TGTGCCAGCAGCACCGGAAATTCACCCCTCCACTTT.

The chain couples TRBV29-1 to TRBJ1-2; D is possibly TRBD1 (5 bases). In germline, CDR1 is SQVTM, CDR2 ANQGSEA. The CDR3 extends over 13 amino acids. The germline V and J ends were trimmed by 7 bases and 2 bases, with 14 bases remaining between them. The CDR3 coding sequence is TGCAGCGGGTATTGGGACCGAAACTATGGCTACACCTTC. Encoded protein: CSGYWDRNYGYTF.

This clonotype has a count of ten or more. V is TRBV6-1 and J is TRBJ2-1; TRBD2 matches at 8 bases. Germline CDR1 and CDR2: MNHNS and SASEGT. V trimming: 7 bases; J trimming: 7 bases; junction bases outside the gene matches: 9. The CDR3 runs 14 residues. This CDR3 is CASTGTRSTNEQFF. The CDR3 region has the DNA TGTGCCAGCACCGGGACTAGGTCGACGAATGAGCAGTTCTTC.

This clonotype was counted a single time. CDR3 region: CAISAGQGGEKLFF. For the CDR3, the DNA is TGTGCCATCAGTGCGGGACAGGGGGGTGAAAAACTGTTTTTT. The V and J genes are TRBV10-3 and TRBJ1-4; TRBD1 aligns across 11 bases. Germline trimming cut 4 bases from V and 7 bases from J; bases unmatched to any gene: 2. CDR1 ENHRY and CDR2 SYGVKD come from the germline V gene. The CDR3 loop spans 14 amino acids.

The sample holds many counts of this clonotype. This chain uses TRBV2 with TRBJ1-2; no clear D. The CDR3 is 14 amino acids. The germline gives CDR1 SNHLY, CDR2 FYNNEI. The V end was cut by 4 bases, the J end by 3 bases, with 12 bases between. The CDR3 nucleotides read TGTGCCAGCAGTGCGGGAGTTGGGTACTATGGCTACACCTTC. Amino acids: CASSAGVGYYGYTF.

The chain is built from TRBV2 and TRBJ1-5; D gene unclear. CDR1 is SNHLY, CDR2 FYNNEI, per germline. V was cut by 7 bases and J by 4 bases, with 5 bases left in between. This CDR3 comprises 11 residues. The CDR3 DNA follows: TGTGCCAGCACCCAGAATCAGCCCCAGCATTTT. Translating gives CASTQNQPQHF.

This chain joins TRBV14 and TRBJ2-1, with 8 nucleotides matching TRBD1. This CDR3 has 14 residues. V shed 2 bases and J 6 bases; nucleotides not matched to a gene: 3. CDR1 and CDR2 from the germline V gene are SGHDN and FVKESK. The CDR3 is CASSQTQGGNEQFF. In DNA, the CDR3 is TGTGCCAGCAGCCAAACACAGGGGGGCAATGAGCAGTTCTTC. Full variable domain (missing parts from reference TRBV14 and TRBJ2-1): EAGVTQFPSHSVIEKGQTVTLRCDPISGHDNLYWYRRVMGKEIKFLLHFVKESKQDESGMPNNRFLAERTGGTYSTLKVQPAELEDSGVYFCASSQTQGGNEQFFGPGTRLTVL.

This clonotype was seen repeatedly, ten times or more. V usage is TRBV7-9 and J usage is TRBJ2-7, with 7 positions matching TRBD1. V dropped 5 bases and J dropped 4; count of bases not matched to a gene: 11. The CDR3 extends over 15 amino acids. The germline CDR1 and CDR2 sequences are SEHNR and FQNEAQ (reference sequence). The CDR3 protein is CASSAETGRPYEQYF. The DNA of the CDR3 is TGTGCCAGCAGCGCTGAGACAGGGCGCCCTTACGAGCAGTACTTC.

This clonotype was recorded a few times. The chain uses TRBV6-4 and TRBJ2-1; D is unresolved. CDR1 and CDR2 from the germline V gene are MRHNA and SNTAGT. The CDR3 length is 15 residues. Trimming shortened V by 3 bases and J by 5 bases, and 14 bases separated the two germline ends. DNA of the CDR3: TGTGCCAGCAGTGAAGTGGAAGGCCCCCACAATGAGCAGTTCTTC. It encodes CASSEVEGPHNEQFF.